The 19 T cell receptor beta chains below come from one sample, sequenced in a study of EBV T-cell therapy then PD-1 blockade in nasopharyngeal carcinoma. This table comes from immunoSEQ multiplex PCR, and its TCRdb copy is limited to in-frame clones, with some not included. In the table there are around 19,000 clones, around four fifths of which are singletons. These TCRs are of unknown antigen specificity. Time point in this sample: 266 days after commencement of treatment, after nivolumab therapy. Treatment given: AdE1-LMPpoly-expanded autologous EBV-specific T-cell therapy followed by anti-PD-1 nivolumab. Here the sequenced sample was CD8+ T cells from blood, taken at roughly day 250 from a patient whose treatment included autologous EBV-specific T cells and nivolumab. The receptor source for this set is a man aged 35-49 years with nasopharyngeal carcinoma.

The chain is built from TRBV2 and TRBJ1-1; no firm D call. CDR3 length: 12 amino acids. Trimming left V 8 bases short and J 7 bases short, with 14 bases between. Germline V gene lookup returns CDR1 SNHLY and CDR2 FYNNEI. The chain's CDR3 is CASPRSGNEAFF. The CDR3 region has the DNA TGTGCCAGCCCACGCAGTGGCAATGAAGCTTTCTTT.

The chain combines TRBV5-1 with TRBJ1-2, with 9 positions matching TRBD1. V gave up 0 bases and J gave up 6 bases; unmatched junction bases: 6. The CDR3 spans 15 residues. CDR1 and CDR2 from the germline V gene are SGHRS and YFSETQ. The chain's CDR3 is CASSLEGQGTDGYTF. CDR3 sequence (DNA): TGCGCCAGCAGCTTGGAGGGACAGGGAACGGATGGCTACACCTTC.

The CDR3 spells CASSFHRGMRKTQYF. CDR3 sequence (DNA): TGTGCCAGCAGTTTCCACAGGGGAATGAGAAAGACCCAGTACTTC. The J gene is TRBJ2-5, the V gene TRBV28; 7 bases are shared with TRBD1. Germline V gene sequence: CDR1 MDHEN, CDR2 SYDVKM. V trimming: 3 bases; J trimming: 6 bases; junction bases outside the gene matches: 10. This CDR3 contains 15 residues.

The rearrangement links TRBV28 to TRBJ2-3; 7 bases are a match to TRBD1. The length of the CDR3 is 16 residues. Per germline, CDR1 MDHEN and CDR2 SYDVKM. The junction had 8 bases not matched to a gene; V was cut back by 3 bases and J by 2 bases. The CDR3 region is CASSFPGTATTDTQYF. Written as DNA, the CDR3 is TGTGCCAGCAGTTTCCCCGGGACAGCCACCACAGATACGCAGTATTTT.

The chain carries TRBV29-1 and TRBJ2-1; a possible D gene is TRBD1 (5 bases). Trimming cost V 1 base and J 4 bases, with 11 bases left between them. The germline gives CDR1 SQVTM, CDR2 ANQGSEA. This CDR3 spans 14 amino acids. CDR3 region: CSVEVLRAYNEQFF. The CDR3 DNA is TGCAGCGTTGAAGTTCTCAGGGCTTACAATGAGCAGTTCTTC.

This clone showed up just a few times. The chain is built from TRBV2 and TRBJ2-2, with 7 bases matching TRBD1. The CDR3 spans 15 residues. The J segment lost 4 bases and the V segment lost 5 bases, leaving 7 bases of the junction unmatched. CDR1 is SNHLY, CDR2 FYNNEI, per germline. The DNA for the CDR3 is TGTGCCAGCAGTTTCCGGGACAGAGGCACCGGGGAGCTGTTTTTT. Protein: CASSFRDRGTGELFF.

The chain is built from TRBV29-1 and TRBJ1-2; TRBD1 is a possible D gene (6 bases). The CDR3 is 13 amino acids. Deletions cut 6 bases from V and 3 bases from J, with 14 bases between. Germline V gene sequence: CDR1 SQVTM, CDR2 ANQGSEA. CDR3 DNA sequence: TGCAGCGTAAAACAGGGAGGGCACTATGGCTACACCTTC. This sequence encodes CSVKQGGHYGYTF.

This sequence joins TRBV14 and TRBJ1-1, with D possibly matching TRBD1 (5 bases). The V gene lost 4 bases and the J gene lost 7 bases, with 10 bases spanning the gap. Germline V lookup: CDR1 SGHDN, CDR2 FVKESK. The CDR3 runs to 12 residues. The CDR3 sequence: CASSPTEIEAFF. CDR3 DNA sequence: TGTGCCAGCAGCCCGACAGAGATTGAAGCTTTCTTT.

The V gene is TRBV7-9, the J gene TRBJ2-3; D not resolved. This CDR3 is 12 amino acids long. Germline CDR1 SEHNR, CDR2 FQNEAQ (reference sequence). The V end lost 4 bases, the J end lost 6 bases, and 8 bases lay between the germline ends. The CDR3 is CASSSSADTQYF. The CDR3 DNA follows: TGTGCCAGCAGCTCGTCGGCTGATACGCAGTATTTT.

The chain employs TRBV28 and TRBJ2-5; D is perhaps TRBD1 or TRBD2 (6 bases each). CDR1 and CDR2 from the germline V gene are MDHEN and SYDVKM. This CDR3 is 20 amino acids long. V lost 7 bases and J lost 7, with 37 bases in between. CDR3 sequence reads: CASTSNLMTRSGVLGGTQYF. CDR3 bases: TGTGCCAGCACTTCTAACTTGATGACGCGATCAGGGGTTTTGGGGGGGACCCAGTACTTC.

This chain uses TRBV6-4 with TRBJ2-1; 11 positions match TRBD2. V was pared by 0 bases and J by 6 bases, with 1 base of the junction left unmatched. The CDR3 has 15 amino acids. The V gene's germline CDR1 is MRHNA and CDR2 SNTAGT. Here the CDR3 DNA reads TGTGCCAGCAGTGACTCTAGCGGGGGGGCCAATGAGCAGTTCTTC. Amino acids: CASSDSSGGANEQFF.

In this sample, this clone turned up a few times. V and J are TRBV6-1 and TRBJ2-7; tentatively, D is TRBD2 (5 bases). The CDR3 is 15 residues long. Germline CDR1 and CDR2: MNHNS and SASEGT. Trimming took 2 bases from V and 0 from J, leaving 11 bases between them. The CDR3 reads CASSELLGSSYEQYF. DNA for the CDR3: TGTGCCAGCAGTGAACTGCTAGGGAGCTCCTACGAGCAGTACTTC.

This chain joins TRBV7-2 and TRBJ1-3; D is unclear. The CDR3 has 14 amino acids. V lost 1 base, J lost 7 bases, and 11 bases lay in between. Per the germline V gene, CDR1 is SGHTA and CDR2 is FQGNSA. This chain's CDR3 is CASSLEALWNTIYF. The CDR3 DNA reads as TGTGCCAGCAGCTTAGAGGCCCTCTGGAACACCATATATTTT.

CDR3 residues: CASSSDGPLDEQYF. In DNA, the CDR3 is TGTGCCAGCAGCTCAGACGGCCCCTTGGACGAGCAGTACTTC. This chain links TRBV7-3 with TRBJ2-7; D unclear. Germline V gene lookup returns CDR1 SGHTA and CDR2 FQGTGA. The CDR3 contains 14 residues. Deletions cut 4 bases from V and 5 bases from J, with 15 bases between.

The chain recombines TRBV28 with TRBJ1-1; weak D call: TRBD1 (5 bases). Per germline, CDR1 MDHEN and CDR2 SYDVKM. The CDR3 is made up of 17 amino acids. Deletions cut 2 bases from V and 1 base from J, with 17 bases between. CDR3 sequence reads: CASSLMGDSTRNTEAFF. CDR3 coding DNA: TGTGCCAGCAGTTTAATGGGGGACTCTACCCGGAACACTGAAGCTTTCTTT.

J is TRBJ2-1 and V is TRBV6-4, with D uncertain. CDR1 and CDR2 from the germline V gene are MRHNA and SNTAGT. This CDR3 is built from 16 residues. Trimming shortened V by 0 bases and J by 0 bases, and 9 bases separated the two germline ends. This CDR3 is CASSDSARASYNEQFF. CDR3 sequence (DNA): TGTGCCAGCAGTGACTCCGCTAGGGCCTCCTACAATGAGCAGTTCTTC.

The chain has TRBV12-3 or TRBV12-4 and TRBJ2-7, with D unresolved. This CDR3 contains 13 residues. Trimming left V 6 bases short and J 0 bases short, with 9 bases between. The CDR3 DNA reads as TGTGCCAGCAGCCTCGACAACTCCTACGAGCAGTACTTC. Amino acids: CASSLDNSYEQYF.

This chain connects TRBV6-4 to TRBJ2-1; TRBD1 matches 7 bases. Germline values: CDR1 MRHNA, CDR2 SNTAGT. Trimming cost V 4 bases and J 8 bases; bases outside gene matches: 14. The CDR3 runs to 16 residues. The CDR3 is CASSATGTEGSDEQFF. For the CDR3, the DNA is TGTGCCAGCAGTGCGACCGGGACAGAGGGTAGCGATGAGCAGTTCTTC.

V is TRBV2 and J is TRBJ1-6; D possibly corresponds to TRBD1 (6 bases). Trimming removed 4 bases at V and 7 bases at J, with 11 bases between. Germline V gene data show CDR1 as SNHLY and CDR2 as FYNNEI. The CDR3 has 14 residues. CDR3 sequence: CASSVDRANSPLHF. CDR3 coding DNA: TGTGCCAGCAGTGTGGACAGAGCAAATTCACCCCTCCACTTT.